The clone carrying this TCR beta chain was detected a few times. Its antigen is not identified. TCRdb itself ran the 5' RACE reads through MiXCR, one entry per CDR3 protein. The table shows 250,000 to 300,000 distinct CDR3 sequences, with about 17% occurring only once. Germline V lookup: CDR1 SGHTA, CDR2 FQGNSA. Deletions cut 5 bases from V and 9 bases from J, with 14 bases between. This CDR3 comprises 13 residues. The sample comes from a study of T-cell memory formation after mild COVID-19. Overall study: Largely donor-specific TCR clusters were found.

Whole-study findings and limits: Mainly CM and EM harbored the contracting CD4+ clones; mainly EMRA harbored the CD8+ ones. Cross-reactive memory seemingly joined, as some responding clones were found in pre-infection memory. Whereas later expanders leaned CD4+, clones contracting day 15 to 85 showed a balanced CD4/CD8 makeup.

What was sequenced was PBMCs or a T cell subset sorted from them (not recorded which). The chain recombines TRBV7-2 with TRBJ2-1; D is undetermined. This receptor was taken from a man in his late teens or twenties who had mild COVID-19 (a few samples of this study predate the infection). Cell type and time point are not known. CDR3 coding DNA: TGTGCCAGCAGCGGACGGATAGAGGCTGAGCAGTTCTTC. Protein product: CASSGRIEAEQFF.